Sequencing of this T cell receptor beta chain was carried out in a study of OX40 agonist ivuxolimab in advanced cancers. Produced via immunoSEQ multiplex PCR; TCRdb's table is partial and in-frame only. This sample carries about 98,000 clones, roughly 87% of them seen once, and the ten largest clones take 0.5%. The V gene lost 6 bases and the J gene lost 5 bases, with 19 bases spanning the gap. The CDR3 has 14 residues. Germline loops: CDR1 SQVTM, CDR2 ANQGSEA. The TCR sequence derives from an adult with an advanced solid tumor such as melanoma, head and neck, liver or kidney cancer. V and J are TRBV29-1 and TRBJ1-1, with D perhaps TRBD1 (5 bases). Sequences were derived from CD4+ or CD8+ T cells sorted from blood, sampled in a trial of the OX40 agonist ivuxolimab. Here the CDR3 DNA reads TGCAGCGTCTTCTTAAGGCGGGGGGATACTGAAGCTTTCTTT. It specifies CSVFLRRGDTEAFF.